The present T cell receptor beta chain was sequenced within a study of T cells in Graves' hyperthyroidism and ophthalmopathy. Based on clinical symptoms, serum thyroxine and TRAb, thyroid ultrasound and orbital computed tomography, diagnoses were reached. The V segment lost 0 bases and the J segment 3 bases; nucleotides outside the gene matches: 5. CDR3 length: 16 residues. Germline CDR1 LNHDA, CDR2 SQIVND (reference sequence). Researchers amplified the TCR beta CDR3 regions from RNA transcripts. First-round RT-PCR with HTBI primers amplified the TCR CDR3 region. TCRdb ran MiXCR on the multiplex PCR reads and lists one entry per CDR3 protein. The sample has approximately 410,000 distinct CDR3 sequences; approximately 15% are singletons.

This receptor was identified in a man aged 18 to 29 with Graves' ophthalmopathy. The rearrangement joins TRBV19 to TRBJ1-1, with 9 bases identical to TRBD1. The sequenced sample was blood. In DNA form, the CDR3 reads TGTGCCAGTAGTATAGATAGGACAGGGGATCACACTGAAGCTTTCTTT. It translates to CASSIDRTGDHTEAFF.